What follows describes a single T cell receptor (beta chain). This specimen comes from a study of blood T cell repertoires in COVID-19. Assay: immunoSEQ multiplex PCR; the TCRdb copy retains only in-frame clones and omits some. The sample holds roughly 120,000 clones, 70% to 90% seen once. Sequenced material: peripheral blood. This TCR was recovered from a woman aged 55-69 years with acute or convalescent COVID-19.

The CDR3 DNA is TGTGCCAGCAGCCAATATCCCAGCTATAATTCACCCCTCCACTTT. Protein: CASSQYPSYNSPLHF. The chain is built from TRBV16 and TRBJ1-6; no clear D. This CDR3 is built from 15 residues. The V gene lost 1 base and the J gene lost 3 bases, with 7 bases spanning the gap. CDR1 is KGHSY, CDR2 FQNENV, per germline.